This T cell receptor (beta chain) was found in a study of shared T cell receptors in the human thymus. V lost 1 base, J lost 4 bases, and 6 bases lay in between. Germline V gene data show CDR1 as SGHKS and CDR2 as YYEKEE (reference sequence). The CDR3 has 12 amino acids. Clones were sequenced by immunoSEQ multiplex PCR, and TCRdb holds only the in-frame ones, with some missing. The profile covers 500,000 to 750,000 clones, with approximately 87% appearing a single time and 0.0085% to 0.012% taken by the ten largest. These same records also appear under a second study, on human thymus T cells. That publication notes: Donors were healthy Finnish infants having corrective surgery for congenital heart defects. Resections that were taken during corrective heart surgery supplied the thymus tissue. Related research has reported that thymic repertoires overlap highly among unrelated individuals.

This TCR was recovered from a boy under two years old with a congenital heart defect. The sequenced material came from thymocytes. The J gene is TRBJ2-7, the V gene TRBV5-5; D is unresolved. The CDR3 bases are TGTGCCAGCAGCTTGATCTCGTACGAGCAGTACTTC. Its translation is CASSLISYEQYF. Filled out from reference TRBV5-5 and TRBJ2-7, the complete variable domain reads DAGVTQSPTHLIKTRGQQVTLRCSPISGHKSVSWYQQVLGQGPQFIFQYYEKEERGRGNFPDRFSARQFPNYSSELNVNALLLGDSALYLCASSLISYEQYFGPGTRLTVT.